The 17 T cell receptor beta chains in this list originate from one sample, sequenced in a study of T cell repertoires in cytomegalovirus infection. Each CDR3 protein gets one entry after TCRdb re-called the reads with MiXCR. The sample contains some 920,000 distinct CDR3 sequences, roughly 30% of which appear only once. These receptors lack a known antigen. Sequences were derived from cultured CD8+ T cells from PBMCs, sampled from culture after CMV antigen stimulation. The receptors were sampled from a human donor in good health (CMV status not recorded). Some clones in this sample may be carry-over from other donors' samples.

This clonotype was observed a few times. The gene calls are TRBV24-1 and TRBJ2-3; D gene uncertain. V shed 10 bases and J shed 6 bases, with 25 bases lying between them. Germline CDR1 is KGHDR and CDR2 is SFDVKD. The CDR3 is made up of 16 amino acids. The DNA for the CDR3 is TGTGCCACTAGAGATGGTATGCAGGCCGGTGGGGATACGCAGTATTTT. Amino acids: CATRDGMQAGGDTQYF.

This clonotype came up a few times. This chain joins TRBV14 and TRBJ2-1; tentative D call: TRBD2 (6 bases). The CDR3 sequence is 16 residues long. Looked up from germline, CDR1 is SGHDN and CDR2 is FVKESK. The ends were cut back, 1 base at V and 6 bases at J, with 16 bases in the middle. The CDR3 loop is CASSQVGGPPVNEQFF. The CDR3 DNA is TGTGCCAGCAGCCAAGTCGGGGGACCCCCAGTCAATGAGCAGTTCTTC.

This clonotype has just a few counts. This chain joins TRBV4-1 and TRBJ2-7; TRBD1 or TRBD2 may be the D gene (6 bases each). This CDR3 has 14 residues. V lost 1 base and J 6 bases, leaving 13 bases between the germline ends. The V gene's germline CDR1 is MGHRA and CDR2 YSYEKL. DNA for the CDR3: TGCGCCAGCAGCCAAGTCTGGGGGGCACGCGAGCAGTACGTC. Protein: CASSQVWGAREQYV.

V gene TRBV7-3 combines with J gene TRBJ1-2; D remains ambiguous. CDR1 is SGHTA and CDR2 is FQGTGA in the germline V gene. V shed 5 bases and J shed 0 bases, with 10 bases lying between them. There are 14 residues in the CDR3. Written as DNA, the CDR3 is TGTGCCAGCAGCCCCCCCAGCACTAACTATGGCTACACCTTC. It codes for CASSPPSTNYGYTF.

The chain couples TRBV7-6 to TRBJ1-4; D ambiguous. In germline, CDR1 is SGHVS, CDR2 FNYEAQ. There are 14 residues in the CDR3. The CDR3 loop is CVTQKDGYNEKLFF. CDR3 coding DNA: TGTGTCACCCAAAAGGATGGGTATAATGAAAAACTGTTTTTT.

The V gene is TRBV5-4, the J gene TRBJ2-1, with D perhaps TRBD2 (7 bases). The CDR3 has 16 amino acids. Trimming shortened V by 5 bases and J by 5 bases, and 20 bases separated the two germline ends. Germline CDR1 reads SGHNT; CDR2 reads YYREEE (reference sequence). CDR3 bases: TGTGCCAGCAGACCCTTTCCCGGGGGGCCAGACAATGAGCAGTTCTTC. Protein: CASRPFPGGPDNEQFF.

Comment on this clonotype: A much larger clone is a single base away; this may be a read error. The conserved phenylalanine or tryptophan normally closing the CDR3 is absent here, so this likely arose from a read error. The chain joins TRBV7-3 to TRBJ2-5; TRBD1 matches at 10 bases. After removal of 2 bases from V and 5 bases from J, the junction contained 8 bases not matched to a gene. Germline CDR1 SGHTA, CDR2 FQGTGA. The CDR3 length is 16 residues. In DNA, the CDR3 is TGTGCCAGCAGCTTACATCTGGGACAGGGGACGGAGACCCAGTACTCC. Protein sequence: CASSLHLGQGTETQYS.

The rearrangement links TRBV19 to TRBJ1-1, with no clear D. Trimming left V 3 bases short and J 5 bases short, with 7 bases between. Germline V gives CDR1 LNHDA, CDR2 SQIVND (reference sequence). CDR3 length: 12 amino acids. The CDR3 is CASSMGWTEAFF. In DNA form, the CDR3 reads TGTGCCAGTAGTATGGGGTGGACTGAAGCTTTCTTT.

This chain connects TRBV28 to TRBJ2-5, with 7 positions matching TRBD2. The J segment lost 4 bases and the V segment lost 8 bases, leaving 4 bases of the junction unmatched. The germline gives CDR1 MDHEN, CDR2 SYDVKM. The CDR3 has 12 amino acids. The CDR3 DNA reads TGTGCCAGCGGACTAGATAGAGAGACCCAGTACTTC. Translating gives CASGLDRETQYF.

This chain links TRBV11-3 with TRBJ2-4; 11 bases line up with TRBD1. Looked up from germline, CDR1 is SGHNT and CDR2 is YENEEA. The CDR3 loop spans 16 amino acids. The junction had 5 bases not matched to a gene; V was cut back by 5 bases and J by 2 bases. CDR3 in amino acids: CASSVGQGDSKNIQYF. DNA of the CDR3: TGTGCCAGCAGCGTGGGACAGGGGGATTCCAAAAACATTCAGTACTTC.

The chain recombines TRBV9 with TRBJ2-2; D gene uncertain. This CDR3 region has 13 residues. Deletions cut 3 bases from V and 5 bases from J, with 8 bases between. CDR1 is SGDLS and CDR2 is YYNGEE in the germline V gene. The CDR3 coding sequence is TGTGCCAGCAGCGCTTACGGGACCGGGGAGCTGTTTTTT. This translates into CASSAYGTGELFF.

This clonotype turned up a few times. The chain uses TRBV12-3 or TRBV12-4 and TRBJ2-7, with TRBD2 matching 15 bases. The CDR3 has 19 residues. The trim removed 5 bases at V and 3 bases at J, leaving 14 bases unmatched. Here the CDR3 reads CASSTGLAGGASPFYEQYF. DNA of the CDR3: TGTGCCAGCAGTACGGGACTAGCGGGGGGAGCCTCGCCGTTCTACGAGCAGTACTTC.

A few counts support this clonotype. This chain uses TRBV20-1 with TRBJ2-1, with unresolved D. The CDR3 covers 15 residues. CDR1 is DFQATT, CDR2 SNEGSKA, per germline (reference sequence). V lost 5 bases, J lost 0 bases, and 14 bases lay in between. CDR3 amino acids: CSAPLETSSYNEQFF. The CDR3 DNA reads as TGCAGTGCTCCACTTGAGACGAGCTCCTACAATGAGCAGTTCTTC.

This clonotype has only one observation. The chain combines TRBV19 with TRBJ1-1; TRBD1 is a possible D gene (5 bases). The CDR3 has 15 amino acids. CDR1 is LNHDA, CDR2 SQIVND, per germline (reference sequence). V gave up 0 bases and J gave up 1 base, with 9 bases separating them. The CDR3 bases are TGTGCCAGTAGTATAGACTCTCAGGGGAACACTGAAGCTTTCTTT. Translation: CASSIDSQGNTEAFF.

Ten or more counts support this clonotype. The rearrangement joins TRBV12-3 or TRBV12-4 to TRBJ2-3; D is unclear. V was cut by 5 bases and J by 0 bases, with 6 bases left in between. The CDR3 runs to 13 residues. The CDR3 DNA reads TGTGCCAGCAGTCATACTAGCACAGATACGCAGTATTTT. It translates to CASSHTSTDTQYF.

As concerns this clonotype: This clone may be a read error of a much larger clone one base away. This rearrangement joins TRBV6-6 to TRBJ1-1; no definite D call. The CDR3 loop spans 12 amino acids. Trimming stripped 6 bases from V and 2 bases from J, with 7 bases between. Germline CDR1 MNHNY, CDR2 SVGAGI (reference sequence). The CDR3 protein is CASSIYNTEAFF. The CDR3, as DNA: TGTGCCAGCAGCATATATAACACTGAAGCTTTCTTT.

The CDR3 loop reads CASRTGSGEQFF. The DNA of the CDR3 is TGTGCCAGCAGAACAGGGTCGGGTGAGCAGTTCTTC. The V and J genes are TRBV5-4 and TRBJ2-1, with a weak D call TRBD1 (6 bases). CDR1 and CDR2 from the germline V gene are SGHNT and YYREEE (reference sequence). The CDR3 spans 12 residues. With 5 bases removed from V and 9 bases from J, the gap between germline ends came to 12 bases. The whole variable domain, filled in from reference TRBV5-4 and TRBJ2-1, reads ETGVTQSPTHLIKTRGQQVTLRCSSQSGHNTVSWYQQALGQGPQFIFQYYREEENGRGNFPPRFSGLQFPNYSSELNVNALELDDSALYLCASRTGSGEQFFGPGTRLTVL.